This TCR beta chain came from a study of T cell changes during pregnancy in multiple sclerosis. The CDR3 consists of 13 residues. The V gene's germline CDR1 is MNHEY and CDR2 SMNVEV (reference sequence). With 3 bases removed from V and 6 bases from J, the gap between germline ends came to 11 bases. Here immunoSEQ multiplex PCR was the method, and the copy in TCRdb shows in-frame clones only, minus some. Of tens of thousands of clones in the sample, about 91% were seen once. The genes are TRBV27 and TRBJ1-1; no firm D call. This TCR was recovered from a female donor with multiple sclerosis, enrolled in a pregnancy study. The material sequenced was CD8+ T cells from peripheral blood mononuclear cells, taken before pregnancy. As DNA, the CDR3 is TGTGCCAGCAGTTTTCAGGTTCTGGCTGAAGCTTTCTTT. It codes for CASSFQVLAEAFF.